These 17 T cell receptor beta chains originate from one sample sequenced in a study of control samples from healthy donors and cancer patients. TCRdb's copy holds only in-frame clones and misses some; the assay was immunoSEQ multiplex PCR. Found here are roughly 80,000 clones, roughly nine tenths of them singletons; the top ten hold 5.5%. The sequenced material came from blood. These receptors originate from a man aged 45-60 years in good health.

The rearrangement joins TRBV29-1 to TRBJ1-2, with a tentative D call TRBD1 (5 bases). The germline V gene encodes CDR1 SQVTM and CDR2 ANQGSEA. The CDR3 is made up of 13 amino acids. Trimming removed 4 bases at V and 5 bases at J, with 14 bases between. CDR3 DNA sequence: TGCAGCGTTGTCGTGGGGGGGTCGTATGGCTACACCTTC. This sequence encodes CSVVVGGSYGYTF.

The CDR3: CASSETGPNIQYF. The CDR3 DNA sequence: TGTGCCAGCAGTGAAACAGGGCCGAACATTCAGTACTTC. This chain uses TRBV6-1 with TRBJ2-4, with D possibly being TRBD1 (6 bases). Trimming took 2 bases from V and 7 from J, leaving 9 bases between them. The germline V gene encodes CDR1 MNHNS and CDR2 SASEGT. This CDR3 comprises 13 residues.

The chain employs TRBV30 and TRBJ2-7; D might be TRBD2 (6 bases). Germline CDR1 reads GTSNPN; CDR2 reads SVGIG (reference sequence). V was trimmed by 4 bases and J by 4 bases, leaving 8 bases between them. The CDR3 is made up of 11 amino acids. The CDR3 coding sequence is TGTGCCTGGACGGGGGAATACGAGCAGTACTTC. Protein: CAWTGEYEQYF.

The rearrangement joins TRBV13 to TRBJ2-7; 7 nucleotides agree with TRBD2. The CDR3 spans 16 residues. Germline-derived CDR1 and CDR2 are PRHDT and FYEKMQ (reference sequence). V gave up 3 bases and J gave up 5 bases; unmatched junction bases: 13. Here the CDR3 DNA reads TGTGCCAGCAGCTTTCATCGGAGAAGCGGGGAAGACGAGCAGTACTTC. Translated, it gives CASSFHRRSGEDEQYF.

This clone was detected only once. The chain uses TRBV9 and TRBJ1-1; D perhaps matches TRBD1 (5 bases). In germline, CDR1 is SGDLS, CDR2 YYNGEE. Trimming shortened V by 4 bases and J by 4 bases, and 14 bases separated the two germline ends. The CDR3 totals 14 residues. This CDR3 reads CASSTHVGVTEAFF. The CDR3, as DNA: TGTGCCAGCAGCACGCACGTGGGGGTCACTGAAGCTTTCTTT.

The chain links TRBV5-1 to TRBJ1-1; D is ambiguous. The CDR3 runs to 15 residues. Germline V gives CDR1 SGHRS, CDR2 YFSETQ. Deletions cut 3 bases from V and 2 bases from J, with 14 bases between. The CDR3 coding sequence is TGCGCCAGCAGCTCCGAGGGAGGCATCAACACTGAAGCTTTCTTT. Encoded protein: CASSSEGGINTEAFF.

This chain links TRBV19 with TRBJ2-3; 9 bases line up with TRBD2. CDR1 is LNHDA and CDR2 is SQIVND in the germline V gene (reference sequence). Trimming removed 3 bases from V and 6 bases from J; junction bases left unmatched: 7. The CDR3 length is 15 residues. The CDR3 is CASSISGGTHDTQYF. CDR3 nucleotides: TGTGCCAGTAGTATCAGCGGGGGGACACATGATACGCAGTATTTT.

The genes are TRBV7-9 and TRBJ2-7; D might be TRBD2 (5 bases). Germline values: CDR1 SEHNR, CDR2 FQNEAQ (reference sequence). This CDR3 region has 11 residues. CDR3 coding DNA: TGTGCCAGCAGCCGGACCGGGGTCACGGCTGTC. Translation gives CASSRTGVTAV.

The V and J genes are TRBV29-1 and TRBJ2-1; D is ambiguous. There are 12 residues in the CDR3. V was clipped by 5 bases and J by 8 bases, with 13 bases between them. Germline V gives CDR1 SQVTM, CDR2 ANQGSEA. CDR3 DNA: TGCAGCGTTACCGTGGGCGTGGATGAGCAGTTCTTC. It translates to CSVTVGVDEQFF.

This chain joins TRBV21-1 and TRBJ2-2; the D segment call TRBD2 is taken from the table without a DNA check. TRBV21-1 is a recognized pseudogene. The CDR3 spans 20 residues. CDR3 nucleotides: TGTGCCAGCACCCTGCGAGGCAGCCCCGTTCATGGCCTAAACACCGGGGAGCTGTTTTTT. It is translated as CASTLRGSPVHGLNTGELFF.

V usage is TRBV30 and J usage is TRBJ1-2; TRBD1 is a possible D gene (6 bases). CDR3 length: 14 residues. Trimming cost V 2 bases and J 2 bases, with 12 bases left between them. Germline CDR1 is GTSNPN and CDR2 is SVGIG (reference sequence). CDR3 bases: TGTGCCTGGAGTTTTGGGGGGGCGAACTATGGCTACACCTTC. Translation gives CAWSFGGANYGYTF.

The CDR3 DNA reads as TGTGCCAGCAGCGAACGAACAGGGGGCCCTATGAACACTGAAGCTTTCTTT. Translating gives CASSERTGGPMNTEAFF. J is TRBJ1-1 and V is TRBV21-1; the D call in the table, TRBD1, was not verified against the DNA. TRBV21-1 is given as a pseudogene. The CDR3 spans 17 residues.

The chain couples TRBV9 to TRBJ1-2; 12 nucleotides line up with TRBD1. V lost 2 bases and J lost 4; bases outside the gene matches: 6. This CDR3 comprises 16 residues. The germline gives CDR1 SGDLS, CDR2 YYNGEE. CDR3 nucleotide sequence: TGTGCCAGCAGCGTGGCCGGGACAGGGGGCGGCTATGGCTACACCTTC. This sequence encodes CASSVAGTGGGYGYTF.

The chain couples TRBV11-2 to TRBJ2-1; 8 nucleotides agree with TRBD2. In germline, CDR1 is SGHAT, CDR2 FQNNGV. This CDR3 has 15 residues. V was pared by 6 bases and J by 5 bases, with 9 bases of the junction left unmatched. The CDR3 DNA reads TGTGCCAGCAGTTCCAGCGGGGGACTTCACAATGAGCAGTTCTTC. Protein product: CASSSSGGLHNEQFF.

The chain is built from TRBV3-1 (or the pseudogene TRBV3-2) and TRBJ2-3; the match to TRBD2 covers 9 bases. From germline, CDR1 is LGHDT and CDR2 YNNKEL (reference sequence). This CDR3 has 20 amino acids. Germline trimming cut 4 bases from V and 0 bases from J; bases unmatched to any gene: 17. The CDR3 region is CASSPPNVAGDLTSTDTQYF. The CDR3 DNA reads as TGTGCCAGCAGCCCCCCAAATGTAGCGGGGGACCTAACTAGCACAGATACGCAGTATTTT.

The CDR3 DNA reads as TGTGCCAGTAGGGAACAGGGTAGGGGCTATGGCTACACCTTC. It encodes CASREQGRGYGYTF. The genes are TRBV19 and TRBJ1-2; perhaps TRBD1 as D (6 bases). This CDR3 comprises 14 residues. In germline, CDR1 is LNHDA, CDR2 SQIVND (reference sequence). V lost 6 bases, J lost 4 bases, and 15 bases lay in between.

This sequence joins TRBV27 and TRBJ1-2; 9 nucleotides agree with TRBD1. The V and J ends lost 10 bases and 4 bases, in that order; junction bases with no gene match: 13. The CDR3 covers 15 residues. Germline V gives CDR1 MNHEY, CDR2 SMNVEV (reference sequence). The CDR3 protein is CATLAGQGPLYGYTF. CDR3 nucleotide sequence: TGTGCCACCCTGGCAGGACAGGGGCCTCTCTATGGCTACACCTTC.